Each of the 31 T cell receptor beta chains below was sequenced from the same sample in a study of blood T cell repertoires in COVID-19. Data came from immunoSEQ multiplex PCR; TCRdb stores just in-frame clones and leaves some out. Here the sample spans under 300,000 clones, around 82% being singletons. Sequences were obtained from peripheral blood. These receptors originate from a woman aged 80 or over with active or convalescent COVID-19.

This rearrangement joins TRBV18 to TRBJ1-1; the match to TRBD1 covers 10 bases. Germline V gene sequence: CDR1 KGHSH, CDR2 LQKENI. The CDR3 has 16 residues. J gave up 4 bases and V 3 bases, and 8 bases lay outside the gene matches. CDR3 amino acids: CASSPSSRTGGTEAFF. The DNA for the CDR3 is TGTGCCAGCTCACCGTCCTCAAGGACAGGGGGCACTGAAGCTTTCTTT.

The rearrangement links TRBV7-2 to TRBJ2-5; D might be TRBD1 (5 bases). CDR3 length: 17 residues. V was clipped by 1 base and J by 2 bases, with 17 bases between them. Looked up from germline, CDR1 is SGHTA and CDR2 is FQGNSA. The DNA of the CDR3 is TGTGCCAGCAGCTTAGAGTCAGGGCCCCGATCTCAAGAGACCCAGTACTTC. It translates to CASSLESGPRSQETQYF.

The chain has TRBV7-9 and TRBJ2-7; the match to TRBD2 covers 10 bases. This CDR3 comprises 16 residues. With V trimmed by 7 bases and J by 6 bases, 15 bases remained unmatched. Germline values: CDR1 SEHNR, CDR2 FQNEAQ (reference sequence). In DNA form, the CDR3 reads TGTGCCAGCATAAAAAGTTCGCTAGCGGGAGTGGGCGAGCAGTACTTC. Protein product: CASIKSSLAGVGEQYF.

The chain uses TRBV27 and TRBJ2-5, with D perhaps TRBD2 (6 bases). CDR3 length equals 13 residues. Germline V lookup: CDR1 MNHEY, CDR2 SMNVEV (reference sequence). The V gene lost 5 bases and the J gene lost 0 bases, with 7 bases spanning the gap. In DNA form, the CDR3 reads TGTGCCAGCAGTCAGCGGGACCAAGAGACCCAGTACTTC. This gives the protein CASSQRDQETQYF.

This chain connects TRBV7-9 to TRBJ1-2; D gene ambiguous. This CDR3 has 16 amino acids. Germline V gene lookup returns CDR1 SEHNR and CDR2 FQNEAQ (reference sequence). Trimming left V 0 bases short and J 8 bases short, with 19 bases between. The CDR3 region is CASSLAFRLRPGGYTF. In DNA form, the CDR3 reads TGTGCCAGCAGCTTAGCGTTTCGCTTGAGGCCCGGCGGCTACACCTTC. Drawing the rest from reference TRBV7-9 and TRBJ1-2, the complete variable domain is DTGVSQNPRHKITKRGQNVTFRCDPISEHNRLYWYRQTLGQGPEFLTYFQNEAQLEKSRLLSDRFSAERPKGSFSTLEIQRTEQGDSAMYLCASSLAFRLRPGGYTFGSGTRLTVV.

The chain recombines TRBV6-1 with TRBJ1-2; no definite D call. The ends were cut back, 1 base at V and 3 bases at J, with 15 bases in the middle. The CDR3 runs to 16 residues. Germline CDR1 MNHNS, CDR2 SASEGT. Here the CDR3 reads CASSEVWGVWDYGYTF. The CDR3 DNA follows: TGTGCCAGCAGTGAAGTATGGGGAGTATGGGACTATGGCTACACCTTC.

CDR3 sequence (DNA): TGTGCCAGCAGCCTCGGACAGCCCTATGGCTACACCTTC. Encoded protein: CASSLGQPYGYTF. The V gene is TRBV6-6, the J gene TRBJ1-2; D possibly corresponds to TRBD1 (6 bases). This CDR3 is 13 amino acids long. CDR1 and CDR2 from the germline V gene are MNHNY and SVGAGI (reference sequence). Trimming pared 6 bases from V and 4 bases from J, leaving 12 bases between.

This clone was seen a handful of times. The V gene is TRBV4-1, the J gene TRBJ1-5, with TRBD1 matching over 9 bases. In germline, CDR1 is MGHRA, CDR2 YSYEKL. The length of the CDR3 is 17 residues. V dropped 4 bases and J dropped 3; count of bases not matched to a gene: 10. CDR3 loop: CASSPPWGQGNNQPQHF. In DNA, the CDR3 is TGCGCCAGCAGCCCTCCCTGGGGACAGGGAAACAATCAGCCCCAGCATTTT.

This clone was picked up one time. This chain uses TRBV11-3 with TRBJ2-2; 10 bases fit TRBD2. Trimming took 3 bases from V and 6 from J; bases not matched to a gene: 7. CDR1 is SGHNT and CDR2 is YENEEA in the germline V gene. This CDR3 comprises 16 residues. The CDR3 reads CASSFKRGGLPGELFF. In nucleotides, the CDR3 is TGTGCCAGCAGCTTCAAGCGGGGGGGCCTTCCCGGGGAGCTGTTTTTT.

The chain employs TRBV11-2 and TRBJ2-2, with D possibly matching TRBD1 (5 bases). The CDR3 loop spans 15 amino acids. The germline V gene encodes CDR1 SGHAT and CDR2 FQNNGV. The V gene lost 0 bases and the J gene lost 4 bases, with 9 bases spanning the gap. CDR3 DNA: TGTGCCAGCAGCTTAGACGACAGAGTCACCGGGGAGCTGTTTTTT. Protein: CASSLDDRVTGELFF.

This sequence joins TRBV7-9 and TRBJ2-7; possibly TRBD1 for D (7 bases). The length of the CDR3 is 15 residues. CDR1 and CDR2 from the germline V gene are SEHNR and FQNEAQ (reference sequence). Trimming shortened V by 1 base and J by 3 bases, and 13 bases separated the two germline ends. The CDR3 DNA follows: TGTGCCAGCAGCTTAGAGGCAGGGGGGAGCTACGAGCAGTACTTC. As protein: CASSLEAGGSYEQYF.

The rearrangement uses TRBV9 and TRBJ2-2; 7 bases map to TRBD2. This CDR3 spans 16 amino acids. Germline-derived CDR1 and CDR2 are SGDLS and YYNGEE. With 0 bases clipped from V and 6 bases from J, the junction kept 8 bases outside the gene matches. This chain's CDR3 is CASSVGGTTSPGELFF. For the CDR3, the DNA is TGTGCCAGCAGCGTAGGGGGGACGACTAGCCCCGGGGAGCTGTTTTTT.

This chain links TRBV6-5 with TRBJ1-2; D perhaps matches TRBD1 (5 bases). The CDR3 is 14 amino acids. V gave up 6 bases and J gave up 4 bases, with 15 bases separating them. Germline V gene sequence: CDR1 MNHEY, CDR2 SVGAGI. The CDR3 nucleotides are TGTGCCAGCAGCCAAAGCGGGGGAGGCTATGGCTACACCTTC. Protein product: CASSQSGGGYGYTF.

This chain connects TRBV6-1 to TRBJ1-2; no clear D gene. V lost 2 bases and J 5 bases, leaving 12 bases between the germline ends. This CDR3 spans 14 amino acids. CDR1 MNHNS and CDR2 SASEGT come from the germline V gene. In nucleotides, the CDR3 is TGTGCCAGCAGTGAACTGGGCAGGTATTATGGCTACACCTTC. Its protein product is CASSELGRYYGYTF.

The chain has TRBV6-4 and TRBJ2-6, with D maybe TRBD1 (6 bases). The germline V gene encodes CDR1 MRHNA and CDR2 SNTAGT. The CDR3 covers 19 residues. V shed 2 bases and J shed 0 bases, with 17 bases lying between them. The CDR3 spells CASSDTEDRFHSGANVLTF. The DNA of the CDR3 is TGTGCCAGCAGTGACACTGAAGACAGGTTCCACTCTGGGGCCAACGTCCTGACTTTC.

J is TRBJ1-3 and V is TRBV2; D gene unclear. V lost 4 bases to trimming and J lost 8 bases, with 12 bases between them. Per germline, CDR1 SNHLY and CDR2 FYNNEI. CDR3 size: 13 residues. The CDR3 is CASSAAWGDTIYF. The CDR3 DNA sequence: TGTGCCAGCAGTGCGGCCTGGGGAGACACCATATATTTT.

The chain couples TRBV6-4 to TRBJ1-2, with D possibly matching TRBD1 (6 bases). Trimming shortened V by 6 bases and J by 2 bases, and 10 bases separated the two germline ends. Germline V gene lookup returns CDR1 MRHNA and CDR2 SNTAGT. The CDR3 consists of 13 residues. This CDR3 reads CASSPTGNYGYTF. CDR3 nucleotides: TGTGCCAGCAGCCCAACAGGGAACTATGGCTACACCTTC.

This chain uses TRBV24-1 with TRBJ1-5; 8 bases agree with TRBD1. There are 14 residues in the CDR3. V was clipped by 7 bases and J by 4 bases; unmatched bases: 5. Germline V lookup: CDR1 KGHDR, CDR2 SFDVKD. CDR3 DNA sequence: TGTGCCACCAGAGGACAGGGAAAAAATCAGCCCCAGCATTTT. Translated, it gives CATRGQGKNQPQHF.

The chain uses TRBV11-2 and TRBJ1-2, with 8 bases aligning to TRBD1. CDR1 is SGHAT and CDR2 is FQNNGV in the germline V gene. J was trimmed by 1 base and V by 7 bases; bases with no gene match: 14. The CDR3 has 17 residues. The CDR3 nucleotides read TGTGCCAGCATTGGCTGGGCTACAGGGGGAAGTAACTATGGCTACACCTTC. It codes for CASIGWATGGSNYGYTF.

This clone was recorded once. The J gene is TRBJ1-6, the V gene TRBV12-3 or TRBV12-4; 7 nucleotides agree with TRBD1. The CDR3 is 13 residues long. CDR3 sequence reads: CATGQGYNSPLHF. CDR3 DNA: TGTGCGACAGGGCAAGGCTATAATTCACCCCTCCACTTT.

This rearrangement joins TRBV27 to TRBJ1-5, with D perhaps matching TRBD1 (5 bases). V lost 4 bases and J lost 4, with 20 bases in between. This CDR3 contains 17 residues. Germline CDR1 and CDR2: MNHEY and SMNVEV (reference sequence). Here the CDR3 DNA reads TGTGCCAGCAGTTCGCTGAGGCAGCCAGGGTATAATCAGCCCCAGCATTTT. Translating gives CASSSLRQPGYNQPQHF.

Notes on this clone: The sample holds other DNA sequences that translate to the same CDR3. V is TRBV29-1 and J is TRBJ2-3; 10 bases map to TRBD1. After removal of 8 bases from V and 3 bases from J, the junction contained 2 bases not matched to a gene. Germline V gives CDR1 SQVTM, CDR2 ANQGSEA. The CDR3 runs to 12 residues. In DNA, the CDR3 is TGCAGCATGGGACAGGGGACAGATACGCAGTATTTT. Its protein is CSMGQGTDTQYF.

This chain connects TRBV4-1 to TRBJ1-4, with 9 positions matching TRBD1. The germline CDR1 and CDR2 sequences are MGHRA and YSYEKL. Trimming took 1 base from V and 7 from J; bases not matched to a gene: 4. The CDR3 has 15 residues. Written as DNA, the CDR3 is TGCGCCAGCAGCCAAGTGGGACAGGGACGTGAAAAACTGTTTTTT. It is translated as CASSQVGQGREKLFF.

The rearrangement joins TRBV19 to TRBJ2-7; D is uncertain. The V and J ends lost 2 bases and 3 bases respectively, with 20 bases between them. This CDR3 contains 17 residues. Germline-derived CDR1 and CDR2 are LNHDA and SQIVND (reference sequence). The CDR3 region is CASSIRRRATKNYEQYF. In DNA, the CDR3 is TGTGCCAGTAGTATAAGGCGGCGTGCTACGAAAAACTACGAGCAGTACTTC.

CDR3 loop: CAISEGGGFQNTEAFF. The CDR3 DNA is TGTGCCATCAGTGAGGGAGGGGGCTTTCAGAACACTGAAGCTTTCTTT. The rearrangement links TRBV10-3 to TRBJ1-1; TRBD1 aligns across 7 bases. V lost 2 bases, J lost 1 base, and 7 bases stayed unmatched. CDR3 length: 16 residues. Looked up from germline, CDR1 is ENHRY and CDR2 is SYGVKD.

The chain combines TRBV5-1 with TRBJ2-3; 8 bases line up with TRBD2. The CDR3 loop spans 16 amino acids. The V gene's germline CDR1 is SGHRS and CDR2 YFSETQ. The ends lost 0 bases at V and 5 bases at J; junction bases unmatched: 8. The CDR3 DNA is TGCGCCAGCAGCTTGGTAGCGGGGTACGTCGAAGATACGCAGTATTTT. Protein: CASSLVAGYVEDTQYF. Based on the CDR3 plus reference TRBV5-1 and TRBJ2-3, the full variable domain is KAGVTQTPRYLIKTRGQQVTLSCSPISGHRSVSWYQQTPGQGLQFLFEYFSETQRNKGNFPGRFSGRQFSNSRSEMNVSTLELGDSALYLCASSLVAGYVEDTQYFGPGTRLTVL.

This chain links TRBV20-1 with TRBJ2-7; 14 positions agree with TRBD2. The CDR3 extends over 14 amino acids. V was clipped by 6 bases and J by 7 bases; unmatched bases: 8. In germline, CDR1 is DFQATT, CDR2 SNEGSKA (reference sequence). The CDR3 DNA reads as TGCAGTGCCAGTGGGACTAGCGGGAGAGGGGAGCAGTACTTC. It codes for CSASGTSGRGEQYF.

This rearrangement joins TRBV29-1 to TRBJ2-5; unclear D gene. Germline V CDR1 and CDR2: SQVTM, ANQGSEA. The CDR3 loop spans 11 amino acids. V lost 8 bases, J lost 2 bases, and 9 bases lay in between. CDR3: CSSQQQETQYF. The CDR3, as DNA: TGCAGCTCTCAACAACAAGAGACCCAGTACTTC. The full variable domain, with the rest looked up from reference TRBV29-1 and TRBJ2-5, is SAVISQKPSRDICQRGTSLTIQCQVDSQVTMMFWYRQQPGQSLTLIATANQGSEATYESGFVIDKFPISRPNLTFSTLTVSNMSPEDSSIYLCSSQQQETQYFGPGTRLLVL.

The rearrangement joins TRBV28 to TRBJ1-3, with 8 bases identical to TRBD1. The germline CDR1 and CDR2 sequences are MDHEN and SYDVKM. The ends lost 2 bases at V and 10 bases at J; junction bases unmatched: 10. There are 15 residues in the CDR3. The CDR3 sequence is CASSLGAARGLTIYF. CDR3 nucleotide sequence: TGTGCCAGCAGTTTAGGGGCCGCCAGGGGGCTAACCATATATTTT.

The V call is TRBV5-1, the J call TRBJ1-2; D gene ambiguous. V was shortened by 1 base and J by 8 bases, with 12 bases between the two germline ends. CDR3 length: 13 amino acids. The V gene's germline CDR1 is SGHRS and CDR2 YFSETQ. CDR3 region: CASSLNEAFGYTF. The CDR3, as DNA: TGCGCCAGCAGCTTGAATGAGGCGTTCGGCTACACCTTC.

The chain joins TRBV9 to TRBJ2-3, with D unresolved. Trimming removed 0 bases from V and 5 bases from J, with 4 bases in between. This CDR3 is 12 amino acids long. The V gene's germline CDR1 is SGDLS and CDR2 YYNGEE. In DNA, the CDR3 is TGTGCCAGCAGCGTAGGCGGAGATACGCAGTATTTT. Its translation is CASSVGGDTQYF.